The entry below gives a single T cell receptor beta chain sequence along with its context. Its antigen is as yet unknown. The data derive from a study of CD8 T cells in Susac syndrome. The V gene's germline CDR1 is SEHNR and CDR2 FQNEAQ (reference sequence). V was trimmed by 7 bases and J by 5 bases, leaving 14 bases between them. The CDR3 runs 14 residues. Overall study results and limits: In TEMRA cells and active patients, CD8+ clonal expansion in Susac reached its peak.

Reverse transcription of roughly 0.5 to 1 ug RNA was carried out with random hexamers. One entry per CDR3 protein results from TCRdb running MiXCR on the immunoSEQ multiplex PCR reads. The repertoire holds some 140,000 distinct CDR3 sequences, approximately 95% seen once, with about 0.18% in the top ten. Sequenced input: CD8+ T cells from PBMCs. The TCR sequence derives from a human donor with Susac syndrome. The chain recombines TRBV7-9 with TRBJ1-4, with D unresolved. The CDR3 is CASTRAVKNEKLFF. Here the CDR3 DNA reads TGTGCCAGCACTCGTGCTGTGAAGAATGAAAAACTGTTTTTT.